Listed below are T cell receptor beta chains from one sample, sequenced in a study of T cells after posttransplantation cyclophosphamide. TCRdb's table, derived via immunoSEQ multiplex PCR, lists solely in-frame clones and lacks some. The sample lists roughly 18,000 clones; approximately 87% were seen once. Sequenced sample: memory CD4+ T cells sorted from blood. All receptors derive from a man aged 25-40 years in good health and a related stem cell transplant donor. The CDR3 runs from the conserved cysteine through the conserved F or W. Fields, in order: CDR3 protein, clone size, J gene, V gene. Clone sizes are given selectively: once, few, many, or a class where the clone is expanded.

CASSPNVGRYNEQFF,-,TRBJ2-1,TRBV18
CASSMGTPNTEAFF,-,TRBJ1-1,TRBV19
CASSPGTGTGELFF,-,TRBJ2-2,TRBV5-5
CASSLGQGLGTDTQYF,-,TRBJ2-3,TRBV5-1
CASSMRDTQYF,-,TRBJ2-3,TRBV19
CASSPRQVRNEQYF,-,TRBJ2-7,TRBV6-5
CASSEYGGGYTF,-,TRBJ1-2,TRBV25-1
CASSIGSTADTQYF,-,TRBJ2-3,TRBV19
CASSLELASDQYF,-,TRBJ2-7,TRBV5-1
CASSQRSGDGYTF,-,TRBJ1-2,TRBV4-2
CASSGSVNNQPQHF,-,TRBJ1-5,TRBV6-1
CASSAQVQGAGYTF,-,TRBJ1-2,TRBV9
CASSSPTGSADTQYF,-,TRBJ2-3,TRBV5-5
CASSLTGDPRGQSPLHF,-,TRBJ1-6,TRBV7-3
CASSLELDSPLHF,few,TRBJ1-6,TRBV5-1
CATAGISETQYF,-,TRBJ2-5,TRBV19
CASKDLISYGYTF,-,TRBJ1-2,TRBV19
CASSVQSTDTQYF,-,TRBJ2-3,TRBV2
CASSFKIMNTEAFF,-,TRBJ1-1,TRBV5-1
CASSDSASGGGDTQYF,-,TRBJ2-3,TRBV6-4
CASSLGGAGVDSAKNIQYF,-,TRBJ2-4,TRBV5-1
CASSYRPGLAGNEQFF,-,TRBJ2-1,TRBV6-6
CASSFPGQGAYEQYF,-,TRBJ2-7,TRBV5-6
CASSEQGSDGNTIYF,-,TRBJ1-3,TRBV2
CASSYRDEQYF,-,TRBJ2-7,TRBV11-2
CASRTGTGRNEQFF,once,TRBJ2-1,TRBV6-1
CASGQGAGTEAFF,-,TRBJ1-1,TRBV9
CASSPPGAGPNQPQHF,-,TRBJ1-5,TRBV7-8
CASSLGRGAGANVLTF,-,TRBJ2-6,TRBV7-2
CASSPLRGKGNQPQHF,-,TRBJ1-5,TRBV7-9
CASSLEGRGLSEQFF,-,TRBJ2-1,TRBV7-9
CGVDGPGQLDNEQFF,-,TRBJ2-1,TRBV29-1
CASSAYRYGQGIRETQYF,-,TRBJ2-5,TRBV9
CASRYRGFSYNEQFF,-,TRBJ2-1,TRBV5-4
CASSQDLTGSYEQYF,-,TRBJ2-7,TRBV4-3
CASSNGATGAYEQYF,-,TRBJ2-7,TRBV6-1
CASSLSGVGNTIYF,-,TRBJ1-3,TRBV27
CASTLLAGGTDTQYF,-,TRBJ2-3,TRBV28
CASSLSVPRGAQYF,-,TRBJ2-5,TRBV28